This T cell receptor (beta chain) came from a study of T cells in Graves' hyperthyroidism and ophthalmopathy. This CDR3 region has 17 residues. V gave up 5 bases and J gave up 6 bases; unmatched junction bases: 14. CDR1 and CDR2 (germline): SGHTA, FQGNSA. This clonotype was counted between two and nine times. From RNA transcripts, TCR beta CDR3 regions were amplified. The HTBI set primed first-round TCR CDR3 RT-PCR. TCRdb redid the calling of the multiplex PCR reads with MiXCR, one entry per CDR3 protein. The data show 600,000 to 750,000 distinct CDR3 sequences, 15% to 20% seen once. The rearrangement joins TRBV7-2 to TRBJ2-2; 8 bases are shared with TRBD2. The specimen sequenced was blood. This clonotype was obtained from a man aged 50-60 years with Graves' hyperthyroidism. This CDR3 reads CASSPYRGGGPSGELFF. The DNA for the CDR3 is TGTGCCAGCAGCCCCTACCGGGGGGGAGGGCCCTCCGGGGAGCTGTTTTTT. Combining the CDR3 with reference TRBV7-2 and TRBJ2-2 gives the whole variable domain GAGVSQSPSNKVTEKGKDVELRCDPISGHTALYWYRQSLGQGLEFLIYFQGNSAPDKSGLPSDRFSAERTGGSVSTLTIQRTQQEDSAVYLCASSPYRGGGPSGELFFGEGSRLTVL.